This TCR beta chain is drawn from a study of T-cell reconstitution after alpha-beta-depleted transplantation in children. Broader study findings: Diversity and T-cell counts at one year after transplant derived mostly from new T cells. Alpha-beta T cells present about two months after transplant were reported to originate from several hundred expanded graft clones. After transplant, high TCRbeta diversity at day 60 in some patients arose from surviving recipient T cells and thymic progenitors.

The TCRbeta library incorporated unique molecular identifiers. TCRdb processed the PCR reads anew with MiXCR; each CDR3 protein has one entry. This table has around 450,000 distinct CDR3 sequences, approximately 42% appearing once. The CDR3 spans 18 residues. V lost 0 bases to trimming and J lost 8 bases, with 23 bases between them. CDR1 is LGHNA, CDR2 YNFKEQ, per germline. Of note for this clonotype: Its antigen is currently unknown.

The source was PBMCs, collected before TCRalphabeta/CD19-depleted stem cell transplant. This clonotype was obtained from a girl aged 2 to 9 with aplastic anemia, due to receive a stem cell transplant. The chain combines TRBV4-2 with TRBJ2-4; possibly TRBD1 for D (5 bases). Here the CDR3 DNA reads TGTGCCAGCAGCCAAGATGGGCTGTGGGTAGGGGTCGGAGACATTCAGTACTTC. Its translation is CASSQDGLWVGVGDIQYF.